These 24 T cell receptor beta chains were sequenced from one sample in a study of T cell responses to AZD1222 COVID-19 vaccine. Assay used: immunoSEQ multiplex PCR; TCRdb lists only in-frame clones, some missing. The data contain 110,000 or so clones, roughly 84% of them singletons. The specimen was peripheral blood, collected 28 days after the second AZD1222 dose. The receptors come from an adult who received the AZD1222 COVID-19 vaccine.

V and J are TRBV5-4 and TRBJ2-3; no definite D call. Trimming removed 2 bases at V and 6 bases at J, with 13 bases between. Germline V CDR1 and CDR2: SGHNT, YYREEE (reference sequence). The CDR3 runs to 14 residues. As DNA, the CDR3 is TGTGCCAGCAGCTTTCGTCTTTTGAAGGATACGCAGTATTTT. Protein product: CASSFRLLKDTQYF.

The chain couples TRBV10-3 to TRBJ1-1; D gene ambiguous. This CDR3 spans 13 amino acids. V was trimmed by 9 bases and J by 1 base, leaving 12 bases between them. Germline V lookup: CDR1 ENHRY, CDR2 SYGVKD. The CDR3 sequence: CAMKTASNTEAFF. The CDR3, as DNA: TGTGCCATGAAAACAGCATCGAACACTGAAGCTTTCTTT.

This chain uses TRBV3-1 (or the pseudogene TRBV3-2) with TRBJ2-7, with 10 bases aligning to TRBD2. V lost 4 bases and J lost 5; bases outside the gene matches: 11. CDR1 and CDR2 from the germline V gene are LGHDT and YNNKEL (reference sequence). CDR3 length: 16 amino acids. The CDR3 spells CASSPRTSGVLNEQYF. The CDR3 DNA reads TGTGCCAGCAGCCCTCGGACTAGCGGAGTTCTAAACGAGCAGTACTTC.

The chain uses TRBV5-4 and TRBJ1-2; 9 bases line up with TRBD1. The CDR3 covers 13 residues. V shed 6 bases and J 8 bases; nucleotides not matched to a gene: 8. CDR1 and CDR2 (germline): SGHNT, YYREEE (reference sequence). The CDR3 is CASKSTGGEGYTF. CDR3 bases: TGTGCCAGCAAGTCGACAGGGGGGGAAGGCTACACCTTC.

The gene calls are TRBV3-1 (or the pseudogene TRBV3-2) and TRBJ2-1, with TRBD2 as a possible D gene (5 bases). The length of the CDR3 is 13 residues. Germline values: CDR1 LGHDT, CDR2 YNNKEL (reference sequence). Between the trimmed V and J ends, which lost 5 bases and 7 bases, there was a span of 12 bases. CDR3 nucleotides: TGTGCCAGCAGCGGTTTGAGCGGAAATGAGCAGTTCTTC. Its translation: CASSGLSGNEQFF.

Details on this clone: The same CDR3 is also encoded by other DNA sequences in this sample. The rearrangement links TRBV12-3 or TRBV12-4 to TRBJ2-7; maybe TRBD2 (6 bases). V was clipped by 6 bases and J by 3 bases, with 9 bases between them. This CDR3 contains 12 residues. The CDR3, as DNA: TGTGCCAGCAGCCCCGGGAGCTACGAGCAGTACTTC. Protein product: CASSPGSYEQYF.

The chain recombines TRBV4-3 with TRBJ1-2; D call uncertain. CDR1 and CDR2 (germline): LGHNA, YSLEER. V lost 0 bases and J lost 2, with 7 bases in between. The CDR3 is 14 residues long. In DNA form, the CDR3 reads TGCGCCAGCAGCCAAGATAGAACCAACTATGGCTACACCTTC. Its protein product is CASSQDRTNYGYTF.

The chain is built from TRBV6-1 and TRBJ1-1; no clear D gene. Deletions cut 2 bases from V and 0 bases from J, with 10 bases between. CDR3 length: 15 amino acids. CDR1 is MNHNS, CDR2 SASEGT, per germline. For the CDR3, the DNA is TGTGCCAGCAGTGAACGGGTTTACCTGAACACTGAAGCTTTCTTT. It encodes CASSERVYLNTEAFF.

J is TRBJ2-7 and V is TRBV7-9; tentative D call: TRBD1 (5 bases). This CDR3 has 16 amino acids. V lost 0 bases and J lost 2, with 14 bases in between. Looked up from germline, CDR1 is SEHNR and CDR2 is FQNEAQ (reference sequence). CDR3 sequence (DNA): TGTGCCAGCAGCTTAGCAGGGGCCGCGCCCCCCTACGAGCAGTACTTC. Translated, it gives CASSLAGAAPPYEQYF.

V and J are TRBV2 and TRBJ2-3, with 10 bases that match TRBD2. From germline, CDR1 is SNHLY and CDR2 FYNNEI. CDR3 length equals 18 residues. J was trimmed by 0 bases and V by 8 bases; bases with no gene match: 14. CDR3 region: CASVRAGGPHSSTDTQYF. The CDR3 nucleotides are TGTGCCAGCGTAAGAGCGGGGGGGCCCCACTCTAGCACAGATACGCAGTATTTT.

V is TRBV30 and J is TRBJ1-1, with D uncertain. Germline loops: CDR1 GTSNPN, CDR2 SVGIG (reference sequence). Trimming cost V 1 base and J 5 bases, with 11 bases left between them. The CDR3 consists of 13 residues. The CDR3 protein is CAWSESGETEAFF. CDR3 DNA sequence: TGTGCCTGGAGTGAGTCCGGGGAGACTGAAGCTTTCTTT.

The genes are TRBV19 and TRBJ2-7; D perhaps matches TRBD1 (6 bases). This CDR3 comprises 14 residues. CDR1 and CDR2 (germline): LNHDA, SQIVND (reference sequence). The germline V and J ends were trimmed by 7 bases and 7 bases, with 20 bases remaining between them. The DNA of the CDR3 is TGTGCCAGTACCACGGGACAAACGAGTGATGAGCAGTACTTC. It yields the protein CASTTGQTSDEQYF.

The chain uses TRBV6-5 and TRBJ2-7; no clear D gene. Germline CDR1 is MNHEY and CDR2 is SVGAGI. The CDR3 totals 11 residues. V was clipped by 4 bases and J by 9 bases, with 10 bases between them. In nucleotides, the CDR3 is TGTGCCAGCAGTTCTCCCTGGGGGCAGTACTTC. Encoded protein: CASSSPWGQYF.

The chain uses TRBV18 and TRBJ2-2; D not certain. This CDR3 contains 15 residues. The germline CDR1 and CDR2 sequences are KGHSH and LQKENI. V was clipped by 5 bases and J by 3 bases, with 13 bases between them. The CDR3 loop reads CASSVRASDTGELFF. CDR3 sequence (DNA): TGTGCCAGCTCAGTCCGGGCCTCCGACACCGGGGAGCTGTTTTTT.

The CDR3 DNA sequence: TGTGCCAGTAGTCCCTGGGACGTTGGGACCTATAATTCACCCCTCCACTTT. Residues: CASSPWDVGTYNSPLHF. V is TRBV19 and J is TRBJ1-6; the D gene is possibly TRBD1 (5 bases). Germline loops: CDR1 LNHDA, CDR2 SQIVND (reference sequence). The V end lost 5 bases, the J end lost 2 bases, and 16 bases lay between the germline ends. The CDR3 has 17 residues.

This chain joins TRBV29-1 and TRBJ2-3; 8 positions match TRBD2. CDR1 SQVTM and CDR2 ANQGSEA come from the germline V gene. V lost 4 bases to trimming and J lost 1 base; unmatched junction nucleotides: 4. This CDR3 region has 14 residues. CDR3 DNA: TGCAGCGTTGTCGGGAGGGCCGGCACAGATACGCAGTATTTT. Translating it yields CSVVGRAGTDTQYF.

The chain combines TRBV19 with TRBJ2-3; D assignment may be TRBD1 or TRBD2 (5 bases each). Germline V gene data show CDR1 as LNHDA and CDR2 as SQIVND (reference sequence). Trimming left V 4 bases short and J 1 base short, with 9 bases between. The CDR3 consists of 14 residues. CDR3 sequence: CASSTRDRTDTQYF. Here the CDR3 DNA reads TGTGCCAGTAGTACCCGGGACCGCACAGATACGCAGTATTTT.

This clone turned up a few times. The same CDR3 can be traced to other DNA sequences in this sample. The J gene is TRBJ2-7, the V gene TRBV19; 9 positions match TRBD1. The V segment lost 3 bases and the J segment 3 bases; nucleotides outside the gene matches: 3. The CDR3 is made up of 14 amino acids. Germline CDR1 LNHDA, CDR2 SQIVND (reference sequence). This CDR3 is CASSIGTGNYEQYF. The DNA for the CDR3 is TGTGCCAGTAGTATTGGGACAGGGAACTACGAGCAGTACTTC.

This clone was found once. The junction does not match germline at one end; this may be a read error. The V and J genes are TRBV5-8 and TRBJ2-1, with D possibly being TRBD2 (6 bases). This CDR3 is 15 amino acids long. Looked up from germline, CDR1 is SGHTS and CDR2 is YDEGEE. This CDR3 reads CASSLDGSSYNEQFF. The CDR3 nucleotides are TGTGCCAGCAGTTTGGACGGGAGCTCCTACAATGAGCAGTTCTTC. The full variable domain, its missing parts supplied by reference TRBV5-8 and TRBJ2-1, is EAGVTQSPTHLIKTRGQQATLRCSPISGHTSVYWYQQALGLGLQFLLWYDEGEERNRGNFPPRFSGRQFPNYSSELNVNALELEDSALYLCASSLDGSSYNEQFFGPGTRLTVL.

The rearrangement joins TRBV5-1 to TRBJ2-3, with D uncertain. V lost 6 bases and J 0 bases, leaving 8 bases between the germline ends. Germline CDR1 and CDR2: SGHRS and YFSETQ. The CDR3 has 13 amino acids. CDR3: CASTESSTDTQYF. The CDR3, as DNA: TGCGCCAGCACGGAATCTAGCACAGATACGCAGTATTTT.

The chain employs TRBV7-9 and TRBJ2-3; D is unresolved. The CDR3 loop spans 17 amino acids. Germline V gives CDR1 SEHNR, CDR2 FQNEAQ (reference sequence). Trimming left V 4 bases short and J 1 base short, with 18 bases between. CDR3 region: CASSSSTAFLGTDTQYF. CDR3 DNA: TGTGCCAGCAGCTCTTCGACGGCCTTCCTCGGCACAGATACGCAGTATTTT. Full variable domain (rest looked up from reference TRBV7-9 and TRBJ2-3): DTGVSQNPRHKITKRGQNVTFRCDPISEHNRLYWYRQTLGQGPEFLTYFQNEAQLEKSRLLSDRFSAERPKGSFSTLEIQRTEQGDSAMYLCASSSSTAFLGTDTQYFGPGTRLTVL.

Turning to this clone: This specimen includes other DNA sequences encoding the same CDR3. The chain uses TRBV4-1 and TRBJ1-1, with D possibly TRBD1 on 5 matching bases. The CDR3 has 14 residues. The germline V gene has CDR1 MGHRA and CDR2 YSYEKL. Trimming took 1 base from V and 2 from J, leaving 8 bases between them. The CDR3: CASSQGQLNTEAFF. The CDR3 bases are TGCGCCAGCAGCCAAGGACAGCTAAACACTGAAGCTTTCTTT.

J is TRBJ2-6 and V is TRBV4-1, with TRBD1 matching over 7 bases. Trimming removed 3 bases from V and 0 bases from J; junction bases left unmatched: 5. The germline V gene has CDR1 MGHRA and CDR2 YSYEKL. The CDR3 loop spans 17 amino acids. CDR3 sequence reads: CASSHPAGGSGANVLTF. The DNA for the CDR3 is TGCGCCAGCAGCCACCCAGCAGGGGGCTCTGGGGCCAACGTCCTGACTTTC.

This clone was picked up a small number of times. The chain carries TRBV30 and TRBJ2-5, with 9 nucleotides matching TRBD2. V shed 0 bases and J 5 bases; nucleotides not matched to a gene: 7. The CDR3 sequence is 15 residues long. The germline V gene encodes CDR1 GTSNPN and CDR2 SVGIG (reference sequence). Written as DNA, the CDR3 is TGTGCCTGGAGTGTAAGGAGCGGGAGGCCTGAGACCCAGTACTTC. It translates to CAWSVRSGRPETQYF.